This T cell receptor (beta chain) appears in the sequencing data of a study of blood T cell repertoires in COVID-19. The data were produced by immunoSEQ multiplex PCR, yet TCRdb's version contains in-frame clones alone and is incomplete. The data contain about 230,000 clones, roughly 83% of them seen just once; the ten biggest clones take up 6% to 9.5%. Trimming removed 3 bases at V and 3 bases at J, with 6 bases between. The CDR3 has 12 amino acids. In germline, CDR1 is WSHSY, CDR2 SAAADI. This clone was found a few times. The TCR was taken from a woman aged 45-60 years with acute or convalescent COVID-19. Sequenced input: peripheral blood. The chain uses TRBV10-2 and TRBJ2-7; D remains unclear. DNA for the CDR3: TGCGCCAGCAGTGATTACAACTACGAGCAGTACTTC. This sequence encodes CASSDYNYEQYF.